Reported below is one TCR beta chain. Its antigen remains unidentified. These data come from a study of T cell responses to AZD1222 COVID-19 vaccine. Study overall: Timing groups of about 4 and about 12 weeks for second doses were pooled.

Data came from immunoSEQ multiplex PCR; TCRdb stores just in-frame clones and leaves some out. The sample contains about 180,000 clones, around nine tenths of which appear only once. Study observations and caveats: White British people made up most donors, females outnumbered males, and clonal diversity was possibly underestimated. Two AZD1222 doses significantly raised spike-specific TCR breadth and depth over controls.

Germline V lookup: CDR1 SGHNT, CDR2 YENEEA. This CDR3 comprises 17 residues. V was pared by 1 base and J by 1 base, with 5 bases of the junction left unmatched. The sequencing here drew on peripheral blood, taken on day 0 of AZD1222 vaccination. This chain uses TRBV11-3 with TRBJ2-3, with 10 bases lining up with TRBD2. This receptor was obtained from an adult in good health. The CDR3: CASSLARTSGRTDTQYF. CDR3 nucleotide sequence: TGTGCCAGCAGCTTAGCGAGGACTAGCGGTCGCACAGATACGCAGTATTTT.